The 15 T cell receptor beta chains below were found in one sample sequenced in a study of OX40 agonist ivuxolimab in advanced cancers. Sequencing was performed with immunoSEQ multiplex PCR; in TCRdb, only in-frame clones are kept and a portion is missing. The sample contains tens of thousands of clones, just under 95% of which appear only once. Sequencing used CD4+ or CD8+ T cells sorted from blood, obtained in a trial of the OX40 agonist ivuxolimab. Receptor source: an adult with an advanced solid tumor such as melanoma, head and neck, liver or kidney cancer.

As concerns this clone: One end of the junction is discordant with germline, which a read error may explain. The chain is built from TRBV6-1 and TRBJ2-2, with D hard to call. This CDR3 spans 14 amino acids. CDR1 MNHNS and CDR2 SASEGT come from the germline V gene. In nucleotides, the CDR3 is TGTGCCAGCAGTGCCCTAAAGAACTCCGGGGAGCTGTTTTTT. It is translated as CASSALKNSGELFF.

The rearrangement uses TRBV5-1 and TRBJ1-5; D is undetermined. This CDR3 spans 14 amino acids. Trimming stripped 0 bases from V and 1 base from J, with 5 bases between. Germline V lookup: CDR1 SGHRS, CDR2 YFSETQ. CDR3 loop: CASSLDGSNQPQHF. CDR3 nucleotide sequence: TGCGCCAGCAGCTTGGATGGGAGCAATCAGCCCCAGCATTTT.

The chain joins TRBV7-2 to TRBJ2-5, with 12 bases fitting TRBD2. Germline CDR1 reads SGHTA; CDR2 reads FQGNSA. The CDR3 spans 15 residues. J gave up 5 bases and V 5 bases, and 6 bases lay outside the gene matches. CDR3 sequence reads: CASSLRLAGAETQYF. Written as DNA, the CDR3 is TGTGCCAGCAGCCTACGACTAGCGGGAGCGGAGACCCAGTACTTC.

The CDR3 coding sequence is TGTGCCAGCAGTTACTCGACAGGGGGCCGAGGCGGCTACACCTTC. Protein product: CASSYSTGGRGGYTF. The chain joins TRBV6-5 to TRBJ1-2; the match to TRBD1 covers 10 bases. V trimming: 0 bases; J trimming: 8 bases; junction bases outside the gene matches: 6. CDR1 and CDR2 from the germline V gene are MNHEY and SVGAGI. The CDR3 loop spans 15 amino acids.

V and J are TRBV11-3 and TRBJ2-1; D not certain. Trimming stripped 0 bases from V and 1 base from J, with 7 bases between. CDR3 length equals 15 residues. Germline values: CDR1 SGHNT, CDR2 YENEEA. CDR3 nucleotides: TGTGCCAGCAGCTTAGATGGGGATTCCTACAATGAGCAGTTCTTC. As protein: CASSLDGDSYNEQFF. Based on the CDR3 plus reference TRBV11-3 and TRBJ2-1, the full variable domain is EAGVVQSPRYKIIEKKQPVAFWCNPISGHNTLYWYLQNLGQGPELLIRYENEEAVDDSQLPKDRFSAERLKGVDSTLKIQPAELGDSAVYLCASSLDGDSYNEQFFGPGTRLTVL.

The genes are TRBV7-2 and TRBJ2-1, with 16 bases lining up with TRBD2. This CDR3 has 14 amino acids. The V gene's germline CDR1 is SGHTA and CDR2 FQGNSA. V trimming: 5 bases; J trimming: 10 bases; junction bases outside the gene matches: 2. CDR3 residues: CASSPGLAGGEQFF. CDR3 nucleotides: TGTGCCAGCAGCCCGGGACTAGCGGGGGGGGAGCAGTTCTTC. Full variable domain (rest looked up from reference TRBV7-2 and TRBJ2-1): GAGVSQSPSNKVTEKGKDVELRCDPISGHTALYWYRQSLGQGLEFLIYFQGNSAPDKSGLPSDRFSAERTGGSVSTLTIQRTQQEDSAVYLCASSPGLAGGEQFFGPGTRLTVL.

This chain connects TRBV25-1 to TRBJ1-5, with TRBD1 matching 8 bases. Trimming cost V 4 bases and J 6 bases; bases outside gene matches: 5. The germline gives CDR1 MGHDK, CDR2 SYGVNS. This CDR3 contains 14 residues. The CDR3 bases are TGTGCCAGCAGTGGACAGGGGAGGGGTCAGCCCCAGCATTTT. As protein: CASSGQGRGQPQHF.

The chain employs TRBV7-9 and TRBJ2-1; 7 bases are shared with TRBD1. The V gene end was trimmed by 1 base and the J gene end by 8 bases; junction bases not matched to a gene: 5. CDR3 length: 14 amino acids. The germline V gene encodes CDR1 SEHNR and CDR2 FQNEAQ (reference sequence). The CDR3 DNA reads TGTGCCAGCAGCTTAGGACAGGGCATGGATGAGCAGTTCTTC. This sequence encodes CASSLGQGMDEQFF.

V usage is TRBV18 and J usage is TRBJ1-2; 8 nucleotides line up with TRBD1. The CDR3 runs to 15 residues. The germline CDR1 and CDR2 sequences are KGHSH and LQKENI. Trimming at V came to 4 bases and at J to 2 bases, leaving 6 bases not matched to a gene. The CDR3 region has the DNA TGTGCCAGCTCACTCGGACAGGGAGGGAACTATGGCTACACCTTC. It codes for CASSLGQGGNYGYTF. Variable domain in full (rest from reference TRBV18 and TRBJ1-2): NAGVMQNPRHLVRRRGQEARLRCSPMKGHSHVYWYRQLPEEGLKFMVYLQKENIIDESGMPKERFSAEFPKEGPSILRIQQVVRGDSAAYFCASSLGQGGNYGYTFGSGTRLTVV.

The J gene is TRBJ1-4, the V gene TRBV6-1; D is perhaps TRBD1 (6 bases). This CDR3 region has 14 residues. Trimming removed 2 bases from V and 7 bases from J, with 11 bases in between. Looked up from germline, CDR1 is MNHNS and CDR2 is SASEGT. The CDR3 coding sequence is TGTGCCAGCAGTGAACAACAGGGTGGTGAAAAACTGTTTTTT. It specifies CASSEQQGGEKLFF.

The J gene is TRBJ1-4, the V gene TRBV4-3; D call uncertain. This CDR3 contains 15 residues. V lost 4 bases, J lost 4 bases, and 13 bases lay in between. Germline V gene sequence: CDR1 LGHNA, CDR2 YSLEER. The CDR3 protein is CASSRNGLDNEKLFF. DNA of the CDR3: TGCGCCAGCAGCCGGAACGGACTCGATAATGAAAAACTGTTTTTT.

This chain joins TRBV7-9 and TRBJ2-2; D may be TRBD1 (5 bases). The V end lost 5 bases, the J end lost 7 bases, and 14 bases lay between the germline ends. The CDR3 totals 14 residues. Germline assignment: CDR1 SEHNR and CDR2 FQNEAQ (reference sequence). Here the CDR3 reads CASSRSQGGGELFF. The CDR3 nucleotides are TGTGCCAGCAGCCGATCCCAGGGTGGCGGGGAGCTGTTTTTT.

CDR3 in DNA: TGTGCCAGCAGCTTAGCAGCTGGAAACACCATATATTTT. Protein product: CASSLAAGNTIYF. This rearrangement joins TRBV7-2 to TRBJ1-3; no clear D. The CDR3 has 13 amino acids. Germline V gives CDR1 SGHTA, CDR2 FQGNSA. The V and J ends lost 0 bases and 2 bases respectively, with 2 bases between them.

The rearrangement links TRBV4-3 to TRBJ1-4, with D tentatively TRBD1 (6 bases). The ends were cut back, 0 bases at V and 6 bases at J, with 14 bases in the middle. The CDR3 length is 16 residues. The germline V gene encodes CDR1 LGHNA and CDR2 YSLEER. CDR3 nucleotide sequence: TGCGCCAGCAGCCAAGATGCCGGGGGCGACTATGAAAAACTGTTTTTT. This translates into CASSQDAGGDYEKLFF.

This clone was observed a single time. The chain combines TRBV2 with TRBJ1-4, with 7 bases lining up with TRBD1. Germline V lookup: CDR1 SNHLY, CDR2 FYNNEI. V shed 2 bases, J shed 0 bases, and the junction held 9 bases outside the gene matches. This CDR3 contains 18 residues. For the CDR3, the DNA is TGTGCCAGCAGTGAATTTAGGGGACAGCATGCAACTAATGAAAAACTGTTTTTT. Protein product: CASSEFRGQHATNEKLFF.